The clone carrying this T cell receptor beta chain was seen just once. Source study methods: Cell counts per sample came from amplifying reference gene primers. This table comes from immunoSEQ multiplex PCR, and its TCRdb copy is limited to in-frame clones, with some not included. For V, J and clone size, that table is used; D and trimming come from the DNA. This sample yields about 260,000 clones, of which just under 90% are seen a single time; 3.7% belongs to the top ten. This record comes from a study of blood T cell repertoires in COVID-19. CDR1 WNHNN and CDR2 SYGVQD come from the germline V gene (reference sequence). V was clipped by 5 bases and J by 6 bases; unmatched bases: 9. This CDR3 has 15 amino acids.

The TCR sequence derives from a woman aged 35 to 49 with acute or convalescent COVID-19. Sequencing was carried out using peripheral blood. This chain links TRBV10-1 with TRBJ2-1; 8 bases are shared with TRBD2. The CDR3 DNA reads as TGCGCCAGCAGTAAGAGCGGGGGATCGATCAATGAGCAGTTCTTC. It encodes CASSKSGGSINEQFF.